This passage covers 30 T cell receptor beta chains from one sample sequenced in a study of blood T cell repertoires in COVID-19. Here immunoSEQ multiplex PCR was the method, and the copy in TCRdb shows in-frame clones only, minus some. The sample consists of 250,000 to 350,000 clones, roughly 86% of them appearing once. The sample consisted of peripheral blood. The receptors here all came from a woman aged 25-40 years with COVID-19, enrolled during active disease.

Only one count was recorded for this clone. V gene TRBV2 combines with J gene TRBJ2-7; D is possibly TRBD1 (6 bases). Germline CDR1 and CDR2: SNHLY and FYNNEI. V was trimmed by 1 base and J by 7 bases, leaving 11 bases between them. This CDR3 is built from 13 residues. CDR3 nucleotides: TGTGCCAGCAGTGAAGAGATAGGGGGAGAGCAGTACTTC. It yields the protein CASSEEIGGEQYF.

V gene TRBV6-5 combines with J gene TRBJ2-1, with D unclear. With 3 bases removed from V and 8 bases from J, the gap between germline ends came to 11 bases. Germline assignment: CDR1 MNHEY and CDR2 SVGAGI. The CDR3 consists of 13 residues. CDR3 amino acids: CASSYRLDYEQFF. In DNA form, the CDR3 reads TGTGCCAGCAGTTATCGGTTAGACTATGAGCAGTTCTTC.

The V gene is TRBV7-9, the J gene TRBJ2-3, with D perhaps TRBD1 (5 bases). Germline V gene sequence: CDR1 SEHNR, CDR2 FQNEAQ (reference sequence). With 4 bases removed from V and 2 bases from J, the gap between germline ends came to 16 bases. The CDR3 is 16 amino acids. The chain's CDR3 is CASSSRAGQNTDTQYF. CDR3 DNA sequence: TGTGCCAGCAGCTCCAGGGCCGGACAAAACACAGATACGCAGTATTTT. Full variable domain (remainder filled in from reference TRBV7-9 and TRBJ2-3): DTGVSQNPRHKITKRGQNVTFRCDPISEHNRLYWYRQTLGQGPEFLTYFQNEAQLEKSRLLSDRFSAERPKGSFSTLEIQRTEQGDSAMYLCASSSRAGQNTDTQYFGPGTRLTVL.

CDR3 sequence (DNA): TGTGCCAGCAGCCCCCCCGGCTACGAGCAGTACTTC. It encodes CASSPPGYEQYF. The chain couples TRBV11-2 to TRBJ2-7; D gene ambiguous. This CDR3 contains 12 residues. Trimming stripped 5 bases from V and 3 bases from J, with 8 bases between. CDR1 is SGHAT, CDR2 FQNNGV, per germline.

The chain employs TRBV11-2 and TRBJ2-7, with D perhaps TRBD1 (6 bases). The V end was cut by 3 bases, the J end by 2 bases, with 11 bases between. Germline values: CDR1 SGHAT, CDR2 FQNNGV. This CDR3 contains 14 residues. The CDR3 protein is CASSFGRGTYEQYF. CDR3 nucleotides: TGTGCCAGCAGCTTCGGCAGGGGTACCTACGAGCAGTACTTC.

The rearrangement joins TRBV10-2 to TRBJ1-1; D may be TRBD1 (5 bases). V was trimmed by 6 bases and J by 0 bases, leaving 14 bases between them. Germline V gives CDR1 WSHSY, CDR2 SAAADI. This CDR3 is built from 15 residues. The CDR3 spells CASSLTASMNTEAFF. The CDR3 nucleotides are TGCGCCAGCAGCTTGACAGCTTCCATGAACACTGAAGCTTTCTTT.

There are a few counts of this clone. The chain links TRBV6-5 to TRBJ1-1; D is unresolved. Trimming left V 6 bases short and J 4 bases short, with 12 bases between. The CDR3 has 13 residues. CDR1 and CDR2 (germline): MNHEY, SVGAGI. CDR3: CASSQDGSTEAFF. Here the CDR3 DNA reads TGTGCCAGCAGCCAGGACGGGAGCACTGAAGCTTTCTTT.

V is TRBV28 and J is TRBJ2-7, with 8 bases that match TRBD2. This CDR3 has 13 residues. Germline CDR1 and CDR2: MDHEN and SYDVKM. With 5 bases clipped from V and 5 bases from J, the junction kept 5 bases outside the gene matches. The chain's CDR3 is CASSGGRLDEQYF. CDR3 nucleotide sequence: TGTGCCAGCAGTGGCGGGAGGTTGGACGAGCAGTACTTC.

The V and J genes are TRBV6-5 and TRBJ2-7; 9 nucleotides line up with TRBD2. Germline CDR1 reads MNHEY; CDR2 reads SVGAGI. This CDR3 has 15 amino acids. After removal of 6 bases from V and 3 bases from J, the junction contained 9 bases not matched to a gene. Here the CDR3 reads CASRTRSGGVYEQYF. CDR3 in DNA: TGTGCCAGCAGGACCCGTAGCGGGGGAGTCTACGAGCAGTACTTC.

This clone was seen more than once but under ten times. The chain couples TRBV2 to TRBJ1-2; D gene unclear. The CDR3 has 13 residues. V was shortened by 7 bases and J by 4 bases, with 13 bases between the two germline ends. The germline gives CDR1 SNHLY, CDR2 FYNNEI. CDR3 amino acids: CASIPLLSYGYTF. The CDR3 coding sequence is TGTGCCAGCATCCCCCTCCTTAGCTATGGCTACACCTTC.

This sequence joins TRBV30 and TRBJ1-5; D is possibly TRBD1 (6 bases). Germline V gene data show CDR1 as GTSNPN and CDR2 as SVGIG (reference sequence). The CDR3 is 12 residues long. The V end lost 4 bases, the J end lost 6 bases, and 10 bases lay between the germline ends. The CDR3 loop reads CAWNRARQPQHF. CDR3 bases: TGTGCCTGGAACAGGGCCCGTCAGCCCCAGCATTTT.

V gene TRBV9 combines with J gene TRBJ2-7, with TRBD1 matching over 11 bases. Germline V gene data show CDR1 as SGDLS and CDR2 as YYNGEE. V dropped 5 bases and J dropped 6; count of bases not matched to a gene: 7. This CDR3 contains 14 residues. The CDR3 here is CASSSGTGGREQYF. The CDR3 coding sequence is TGTGCCAGCAGTTCCGGGACAGGGGGTCGCGAGCAGTACTTC.

The chain has TRBV18 and TRBJ2-7; TRBD1 matches 9 bases. Looked up from germline, CDR1 is KGHSH and CDR2 is LQKENI. This CDR3 comprises 14 residues. V lost 5 bases, J lost 4 bases, and 6 bases stayed unmatched. The CDR3 coding sequence is TGTGCCAGCTCAGTTACAGGGGGCGCATACGAGCAGTACTTC. As protein: CASSVTGGAYEQYF. Based on the CDR3 plus reference TRBV18 and TRBJ2-7, the full variable domain is NAGVMQNPRHLVRRRGQEARLRCSPMKGHSHVYWYRQLPEEGLKFMVYLQKENIIDESGMPKERFSAEFPKEGPSILRIQQVVRGDSAAYFCASSVTGGAYEQYFGPGTRLTVT.

The genes are TRBV5-4 and TRBJ1-1; 7 nucleotides line up with TRBD1. Trimming cost V 2 bases and J 3 bases; bases outside gene matches: 13. The CDR3 totals 17 residues. Germline V lookup: CDR1 SGHNT, CDR2 YYREEE (reference sequence). The CDR3 sequence is CASSLGFAGQRDTEAFF. The CDR3 DNA sequence: TGTGCCAGCAGCTTAGGGTTTGCGGGACAGCGTGACACTGAAGCTTTCTTT.

This chain uses TRBV7-3 with TRBJ1-1; D may be TRBD1 (5 bases). The CDR3 is 14 residues long. CDR1 SGHTA and CDR2 FQGTGA come from the germline V gene. Trimming removed 5 bases at V and 0 bases at J, with 10 bases between. The CDR3 here is CASSDQGLNTEAFF. The DNA for the CDR3 is TGTGCCAGCAGCGATCAGGGCCTGAACACTGAAGCTTTCTTT.

This chain joins TRBV9 and TRBJ2-1; the match to TRBD1 covers 10 bases. Germline V gene sequence: CDR1 SGDLS, CDR2 YYNGEE. This CDR3 is built from 16 residues. With V trimmed by 4 bases and J by 4 bases, 8 bases remained unmatched. Here the CDR3 DNA reads TGTGCCAGCAGCTTTCGCCGGGACAGGGGATACAATGAGCAGTTCTTC. Protein: CASSFRRDRGYNEQFF.

The chain recombines TRBV10-3 with TRBJ2-7; TRBD2 agrees at 11 bases. CDR1 is ENHRY, CDR2 SYGVKD, per germline. This CDR3 is 12 amino acids long. V lost 11 bases, J lost 7 bases, and 7 bases stayed unmatched. CDR3 DNA: TGTGCCGTAGCGGGAGGGCCGTGGGAGCAGTACTTC. Translated, it gives CAVAGGPWEQYF.

This clone showed up just once. The V call is TRBV10-3, the J call TRBJ2-4; 8 nucleotides match TRBD2. The ends lost 3 bases at V and 6 bases at J; junction bases unmatched: 10. This CDR3 comprises 16 residues. CDR1 is ENHRY and CDR2 is SYGVKD in the germline V gene. The CDR3 protein is CAISERSSGKANIQYF. The DNA of the CDR3 is TGTGCCATCAGTGAAAGGAGTAGCGGGAAAGCAAACATTCAGTACTTC.

V usage is TRBV5-1 and J usage is TRBJ1-6; 7 bases are shared with TRBD1. In germline, CDR1 is SGHRS, CDR2 YFSETQ. The V gene end was trimmed by 0 bases and the J gene end by 4 bases; junction bases not matched to a gene: 4. This CDR3 contains 16 residues. The chain's CDR3 is CASSLGLGQYNSPLHF. CDR3 nucleotides: TGCGCCAGCAGCTTGGGATTGGGACAGTATAATTCACCCCTCCACTTT.

The V call is TRBV4-1, the J call TRBJ1-3, with D possibly being TRBD1 (5 bases). The CDR3 length is 18 residues. Per germline, CDR1 MGHRA and CDR2 YSYEKL. The V end was cut by 1 base, the J end by 1 base, with 17 bases between. The CDR3 protein is CASSQGIGRGRSGNTIYF. In DNA form, the CDR3 reads TGCGCCAGCAGCCAAGGGATTGGGAGGGGAAGATCTGGAAACACCATATATTTT.

The rearrangement uses TRBV5-1 and TRBJ1-1; the D is unclear. V dropped 1 base and J dropped 3 bases, with 13 bases sitting between them. Germline V gene lookup returns CDR1 SGHRS and CDR2 YFSETQ. CDR3 length: 15 residues. The CDR3 loop reads CASSLSFGGHTEAFF. DNA of the CDR3: TGCGCCAGCAGCTTGAGTTTTGGAGGACACACTGAAGCTTTCTTT.

The CDR3 reads CASSSPGDSGNTIYF. In DNA, the CDR3 is TGTGCCAGCAGCTCCCCAGGGGACTCTGGAAACACCATATATTTT. The gene calls are TRBV11-2 and TRBJ1-3; possibly TRBD1 for D (6 bases). Trimming removed 4 bases from V and 0 bases from J, with 10 bases in between. The CDR3 runs 15 residues. Germline V gene sequence: CDR1 SGHAT, CDR2 FQNNGV.

V is TRBV27 and J is TRBJ2-7, with 8 bases lining up with TRBD1. CDR1 is MNHEY, CDR2 SMNVEV, per germline (reference sequence). Losses at the gene ends were 4 bases for V and 5 bases for J; bases not matched to a gene: 7. This CDR3 is 14 amino acids long. Written as DNA, the CDR3 is TGTGCCAGCAGTTCCGGGACAGGAGGTAACGAGCAGTACTTC. Translation: CASSSGTGGNEQYF.

This rearrangement joins TRBV11-2 to TRBJ1-2; 8 nucleotides line up with TRBD1. The germline V gene encodes CDR1 SGHAT and CDR2 FQNNGV. V lost 1 base and J lost 3; bases outside the gene matches: 7. The CDR3 is 16 amino acids. CDR3 loop: CASSLGPAGGYYGYTF. The CDR3, as DNA: TGTGCCAGCAGCTTAGGTCCGGCAGGGGGCTACTATGGCTACACCTTC. Full variable domain (outside the CDR3, taken from reference TRBV11-2 and TRBJ1-2): EAGVAQSPRYKIIEKRQSVAFWCNPISGHATLYWYQQILGQGPKLLIQFQNNGVVDDSQLPKDRFSAERLKGVDSTLKIQPAKLEDSAVYLCASSLGPAGGYYGYTFGSGTRLTVV.

In nucleotides, the CDR3 is TGTGCCAGCAGCTTACCCGGGACGGGGGTATACAATGAGCAGTTCTTC. This gives the protein CASSLPGTGVYNEQFF. The chain carries TRBV5-4 and TRBJ2-1, with D maybe TRBD2 (6 bases). Trimming pared 2 bases from V and 4 bases from J, leaving 16 bases between. Germline V lookup: CDR1 SGHNT, CDR2 YYREEE (reference sequence). This CDR3 is 16 amino acids long.

This chain connects TRBV21-1 to TRBJ1-4; whether TRBD1, the table's D call, matches the DNA was not checked. TRBV21-1 is a documented pseudogene. The CDR3 contains 17 residues. CDR3 DNA: TGTGCCAGCAGCAAACAGAAGGCATCAGGTAGTGATGAAAAACTGTTTTTT. Translated: CASSKQKASGSDEKLFF.

The genes are TRBV7-2 and TRBJ1-4; 9 bases are shared with TRBD1. The CDR3 has 15 amino acids. The germline V gene encodes CDR1 SGHTA and CDR2 FQGNSA. Trimming at V came to 6 bases and at J to 0 bases, leaving 2 bases not matched to a gene. The chain's CDR3 is CASRRDRATNEKLFF. CDR3 nucleotides: TGTGCCAGCAGACGGGACAGGGCAACTAATGAAAAACTGTTTTTT.

This clone was counted only a few times. The chain has TRBV5-4 and TRBJ2-1, with 7 bases that match TRBD1. CDR1 SGHNT and CDR2 YYREEE come from the germline V gene (reference sequence). V lost 2 bases and J lost 1; bases outside the gene matches: 3. This CDR3 spans 15 amino acids. Here the CDR3 DNA reads TGTGCCAGCAGCTTTGTACAGGGGTCCTACAATGAGCAGTTCTTC. It yields the protein CASSFVQGSYNEQFF.

The V call is TRBV29-1, the J call TRBJ2-1; possible D gene TRBD2, 7 bases. This CDR3 has 12 amino acids. Trimming cost V 4 bases and J 6 bases, with 10 bases left between them. Germline V gene lookup returns CDR1 SQVTM and CDR2 ANQGSEA. CDR3 nucleotide sequence: TGCAGCGTTGCGGGGGGCTCCAATGAGCAGTTCTTC. Translated, it gives CSVAGGSNEQFF.

The chain couples TRBV6-2 or TRBV6-3 to TRBJ2-5, with TRBD1 matching over 9 bases. This CDR3 has 13 amino acids. From germline, CDR1 is MNHEY and CDR2 SVGEGT. V shed 5 bases and J 7 bases; nucleotides not matched to a gene: 5. The CDR3 reads CASSRGTGRTQYF. As DNA, the CDR3 is TGTGCCAGCAGTAGGGGGACAGGGAGGACCCAGTACTTC.